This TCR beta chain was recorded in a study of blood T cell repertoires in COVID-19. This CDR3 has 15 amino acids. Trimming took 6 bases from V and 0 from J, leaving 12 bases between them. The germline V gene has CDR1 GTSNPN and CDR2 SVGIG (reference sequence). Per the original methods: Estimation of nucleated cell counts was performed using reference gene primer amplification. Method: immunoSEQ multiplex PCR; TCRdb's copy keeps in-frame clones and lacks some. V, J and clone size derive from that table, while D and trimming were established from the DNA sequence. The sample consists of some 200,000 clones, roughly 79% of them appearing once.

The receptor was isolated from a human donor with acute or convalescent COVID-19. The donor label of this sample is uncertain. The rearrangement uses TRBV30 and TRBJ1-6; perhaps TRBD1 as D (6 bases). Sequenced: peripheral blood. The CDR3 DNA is TGTGCCTGCAGGGGCAGGGCCTCCTATAATTCACCCCTCCACTTT. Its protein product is CACRGRASYNSPLHF.